The entry that follows covers one T cell receptor (beta chain) sequence. Its antigen is not identified. This sample is drawn from a study of radiation and T cells in renal cell carcinoma. Study at large: Nephrectomy followed 15 Gy stereotactic body radiation by 4 weeks. Findings and caveats of the study: In blood, top tumor clones expanded by 2 weeks, shrinking by 4. Without pretreatment biopsies, baseline tumor clonotype presence was undetermined.

Noted time point: baseline pretreatment blood. The treatment was: 15 Gy SBRT to primary tumor, nephrectomy 4 weeks later. This renal cell carcinoma was of the clear cell type. The method was immunoSEQ multiplex PCR; TCRdb's version includes in-frame clones alone and lacks a portion of them. The data contain some 120,000 clones, 82% of them singletons. The CDR3 totals 14 residues. Germline V gene data show CDR1 as MDHEN and CDR2 as SYDVKM. The ends were cut back, 0 bases at V and 5 bases at J, with 10 bases in the middle. The sequencing used blood, collected from a patient whose treatment included radiotherapy and nephrectomy. This receptor was taken from a woman aged 55-70 years with renal cell carcinoma. V usage is TRBV28 and J usage is TRBJ1-1; D is possibly TRBD1 (5 bases). The CDR3 protein is CASSLWGGRTEAFF. DNA of the CDR3: TGTGCCAGCAGTTTATGGGGGGGAAGGACTGAAGCTTTCTTT.